The subject of this entry is one T cell receptor (beta chain). In the same sample, other DNA sequences code for this CDR3. The sample comes from a study of glioma-infiltrating T cells after dendritic cell vaccination. Study-level information: Between about 2002 and 2013, patients got autologous tumor lysate-pulsed dendritic cell vaccines.

None of the glioblastoma patients had an isocitrate dehydrogenase mutation. V lost 4 bases and J 1 base, leaving 7 bases between the germline ends. CDR3 length: 13 residues. The germline gives CDR1 SGHVS, CDR2 FQNEAQ. Method: immunoSEQ multiplex PCR; TCRdb's copy keeps in-frame clones and lacks some. The top ten hold 5.5% to 7% of the sample, which has roughly 96,000 clones, 70% to 80% seen once. This clonotype was obtained from a human donor with glioblastoma. The rearrangement uses TRBV7-8 and TRBJ1-1, with a possible D match to TRBD1 (6 bases). The sample was blood, taken before dendritic cell vaccination. The CDR3 DNA is TGTGCCAGCAGCTCCAGGGGGAACACTGAAGCTTTCTTT. It is translated as CASSSRGNTEAFF. The whole variable domain, filled in from reference TRBV7-8 and TRBJ1-1, reads GAGVSQSPRYKVAKRGQDVALRCDPISGHVSLFWYQQALGQGPEFLTYFQNEAQLDKSGLPSDRFFAERPEGSVSTLKIQRTQQEDSAVYLCASSSRGNTEAFFGQGTRLTVV.